This TCR beta chain was found in a study of blood T cell repertoires in COVID-19. The overall study: Sources were T cells, B-cell-depleted T cells, or PBMCs; the material itself was cDNA or gDNA.

Using immunoSEQ multiplex PCR, the repertoire was profiled, and TCRdb retains in-frame clones only, with some absent. The sample consists of about 120,000 clones, about 85% of them appearing once. CDR3 length: 13 amino acids. V was pared by 1 base and J by 7 bases, with 7 bases between. Per the germline V gene, CDR1 is SGHTA and CDR2 is FQGTGA. The chain links TRBV7-3 to TRBJ2-2, with D possibly being TRBD2 (5 bases). The source is a woman older than 75 with acute or convalescent COVID-19. The sample consisted of peripheral blood. CDR3 in amino acids: CASSLKRNGELFF. In nucleotides, the CDR3 is TGTGCCAGCAGCTTAAAGCGGAACGGGGAGCTGTTTTTT.